This TCR beta chain was retrieved from a study of cytomegalovirus exposure and HLA in healthy donors. Primers for the PCR totalled 60 Vbeta and 13 Jbeta. Generated by immunoSEQ multiplex PCR, the TCRdb table keeps only in-frame clones and is missing some. The sample yields 150,000 or so clones, roughly 85% seen once. Germline-derived CDR1 and CDR2 are SGHVS and FNYEAQ. V lost 5 bases and J lost 2; bases outside the gene matches: 8. There are 16 residues in the CDR3. This sequence was found in a man between 18 and 35 years old in good health and CMV-seropositive. Sequenced sample: PBMCs. The chain is built from TRBV7-6 and TRBJ2-7; 11 nucleotides agree with TRBD2. The CDR3 coding sequence is TGTGCCAGCAGCCCTACTACTAGCGGGGGTACCTACGAGCAGTACTTC. It is translated as CASSPTTSGGTYEQYF. Supplemented by reference TRBV7-6 and TRBJ2-7, the full variable domain reads GAGVSQSPRYKVTKRGQDVALRCDPISGHVSLYWYRQALGQGPEFLTYFNYEAQQDKSGLPNDRFSAERPEGSISTLTIQRTEQRDSAMYRCASSPTTSGGTYEQYFGPGTRLTVT.